The rows below give T cell receptor beta chains drawn from one sample of a study of T-cell reconstitution after alpha-beta-depleted transplantation in children. MiXCR, applied by TCRdb to the PCR reads, yields one record per CDR3 protein. The sample includes about a million distinct CDR3 sequences, less than 30% seen only once; the top ten take roughly 30%. Here the sequenced sample was PBMCs, mostly from graft donor cells, taken 360 days after TCRalphabeta/CD19-depleted stem cell transplant. The receptor set was obtained from a boy less than two years old who had a stem cell transplant for SCID, so the T cells may come from the graft donor. CDR3s include the opening cysteine and the closing phenylalanine or tryptophan. A D gene is named only where the DNA matches it firmly. Clone sizes are given selectively: once, few, many, or a class where the clone is expanded.

clone_size,d_call,j_call,v_call,cdr3_aa,cdr3_nt
NA,TRBD1,TRBJ1-1,TRBV4-3,CASSHTTGMNTEAFF,TGCGCCAGCAGCCATACGACAGGGATGAACACTGAAGCTTTCTTT
few,NA,TRBJ1-6,TRBV20-1,CSARLSGRSSYNSPLHF,TGCAGTGCTAGATTGTCCGGAAGGAGCTCCTATAATTCACCCCTCCACTTT
NA,NA,TRBJ2-3,TRBV9,CASSPSPGYSDTQYF,TGTGCCAGCAGCCCATCTCCGGGTTATTCAGATACGCAGTATTTT
NA,NA,TRBJ2-1,TRBV9,CASSVMGVSSYNEQFF,TGTGCCAGCAGCGTAATGGGGGTGAGCTCCTACAATGAGCAGTTCTTC
NA,NA,TRBJ2-5,TRBV12-3/TRBV12-4,CASSTLMSQETQYF,TGTGCCAGCAGCACACTTATGTCCCAAGAGACCCAGTACTTC
NA,NA,TRBJ2-5,TRBV5-5,CASSLEGPTGFSQETQYF,TGTGCCAGCAGCTTGGAAGGGCCGACAGGATTCTCCCAAGAGACCCAGTACTTC
NA,NA,TRBJ2-5,TRBV28,CASSHLPGDSQETQYF,TGTGCCAGCAGTCACTTACCGGGGGACTCCCAAGAGACCCAGTACTTC
NA,NA,TRBJ2-3,TRBV30,CAWTPGTDTQYF,TGTGCCTGGACGCCAGGCACAGATACGCAGTATTTT
few,TRBD1,TRBJ2-1,TRBV7-2,CASSVMGTGGNEQFF,TGTGCCAGCAGCGTGATGGGGACAGGGGGCAATGAGCAGTTCTTC
NA,TRBD1,TRBJ2-7,TRBV12-3/TRBV12-4,CASSISGGIYEQYF,TGTGCCAGCAGTATATCAGGGGGCATCTACGAGCAGTACTTC